This TCR beta chain came from a study of identifying expanded T cells in peripheral blood. Broader study findings: Technical replicates showed about 1.1 changed clones; roughly two weeks around 15; four weeks 19. Across healthy donors, higher total template counts meant significantly greater approximately two-week count variance.

Produced via immunoSEQ multiplex PCR; TCRdb's table is partial and in-frame only. This sample has tens of thousands of clones, with roughly 89% found just once. Healthy donors had no documented immune events, such as infections, while sampled. In its sample, this clone was seen a few times. Its antigen remains unknown. The CDR3 runs to 15 residues. From germline, CDR1 is MDHEN and CDR2 SYDVKM. V was shortened by 2 bases and J by 1 base, with 11 bases between the two germline ends. This clonotype was sampled from a person aged 18-70 years in good health. The sequencing input was blood. The V gene is TRBV28, the J gene TRBJ2-5; D might be TRBD1 (5 bases). The CDR3 sequence: CASSLKDNFQETQYF. The CDR3, as DNA: TGTGCCAGCAGTTTAAAGGACAATTTCCAAGAGACCCAGTACTTC.